The table lists the clone carrying this T cell receptor beta chain with a few counts. Its antigen remains unknown. The sequenced template was cDNA made from the entire isolated RNA. Data came from immunoSEQ multiplex PCR; TCRdb stores just in-frame clones and leaves some out. The data show 600,000 or so clones, around 12% seen once. The sample comes from a study of beta chain features in type 1 diabetes. Study-level information: Across the samples, approximately 110,000,000 sorted cells were examined in total.

This CDR3 comprises 14 residues. V was cut by 10 bases and J by 2 bases, with 15 bases left in between. Germline V gives CDR1 SNHLY, CDR2 FYNNEI. The study, taken as a whole, reports: An over-representation of cells with high TCR expression could result from cDNA sequencing. The study found that naive, central memory and Treg TCRB repertoires appeared more similar in patients than in healthy donors. In all four CD4+ subsets, TCRB CDR3 length was significantly, moderately reduced in type 1 diabetes.

A single heparinised blood sample, averaging about 100 mL, was obtained per donor. The sequenced material came from naive CD4+ T cells from blood. The V call is TRBV2, the J call TRBJ2-1; D remains ambiguous. The sequence came from a young man with type 1 diabetes. The DNA of the CDR3 is TGTGCCACGGATGCCGATCCGGCCTACAATGAGCAGTTCTTC. The encoded protein is CATDADPAYNEQFF.